Listed below are T cell receptor beta chains from one sample, sequenced in a study of vaccination and CD4 T cells after COVID-19. In TCRdb, the PCR reads were re-called with MiXCR into one record per CDR3 protein. The table shows 15,000 to 20,000 distinct CDR3 sequences, with less than 75% occurring only once. No antigen is known for these receptors. The sequenced sample was CD4+ T cells from blood, cultured in vitro. These receptors were obtained from a human donor who had recovered from COVID-19. Both conserved end residues are part of each CDR3. D genes are given only for firm matches. Rows give clone size only sometimes, using once, few, many, or a class for an expanded clone.

TRBJ2-1 - TRBV20-1 - TGCAGTGTCAAACGGGTCTATGAGCAGTTCTTC CSVKRVYEQFF
TRBJ2-3 TRBD2 TRBV12-3/TRBV12-4 - TGTGCCAGCAGCCCGAGCGGGAGGGCCCCCACAGATACGCAGTATTTT CASSPSGRAPTDTQYF
TRBJ1-5 - TRBV4-1 once TGCGCCAGCAGCCGCATCGGCTGGGGTCAGCCCCAGCATTTT CASSRIGWGQPQHF
TRBJ2-5 TRBD2 TRBV20-1 - TGCAGTGCTAGAGTCAGGGCTAGCGGGAAGATGGAGACCCAGTACTTC CSARVRASGKMETQYF
TRBJ1-2 - TRBV5-6 - TGTGCCAGCAGCTTGGGGGCACCAAAGGGGTATGGCTACACCTTC CASSLGAPKGYGYTF
TRBJ2-1 TRBD2 TRBV20-1 once TGCAGTGCTCCCGGGACTACCACCCATGAGCAGTTCTTC CSAPGTTTHEQFF
TRBJ1-4 - TRBV20-1 few TGCAGTGCTGGGTACCAGGTCAAGCGGGAAAAACTGTTTTTT CSAGYQVKREKLFF
TRBJ1-1 - TRBV6-2/TRBV6-3 - TGTGCCAGCAGTTACTCGGGACGGACGAACACTGAAGCTTTCTTT CASSYSGRTNTEAFF
TRBJ2-3 - TRBV6-4 - TGTGCCAGCAGAGGGCCCGGTACAGATACGCAGTATTTT CASRGPGTDTQYF
TRBJ1-1 TRBD1 TRBV2 - TGTGCCAGCAGTGACGGGGGTTCGGGACAGAGGCCTGAAGCTTTCTTT CASSDGGSGQRPEAFF
TRBJ1-1 TRBD1 TRBV2 - TGTGCCAGCAGTACCGAGGGACAGGGGGTGTCTGAAGCTTTCTTT CASSTEGQGVSEAFF
TRBJ1-5 - TRBV28 - TGTGCCAGCAGTCTACAAATCACTCAGCCCCAGCATTTT CASSLQITQPQHF
TRBJ2-5 TRBD1 TRBV6-5 once TGTGCCAGCAGTTACTCCCGGACAGGGGCCCAAGAGACCCAGTACTTC CASSYSRTGAQETQYF
TRBJ2-3 - TRBV7-2 - TGTGCCAGCAGCTTAGCGTGGGGGAGGGATACGCAGTATTTT CASSLAWGRDTQYF
TRBJ1-6 - TRBV6-1 - TGTGCCAGCAGTGAAACGGCGGTGGAGGATTCACCCCTCCACTTT CASSETAVEDSPLHF
TRBJ2-3 - TRBV11-3 - TGTGCCAGCAGCTTAGCGGCAGATACGCAGTATTTT CASSLAADTQYF
TRBJ1-5 TRBD1 TRBV7-9 - TGTGCCAGCAGCCATACAGGGGGCGGGCAGCCCCAGCATTTT CASSHTGGGQPQHF
TRBJ1-1 - TRBV5-1 - TGCGCCAGCAGCTTGGGGTTACGGAGCTGGGTCGCGGACACTGAAGCTTTCTTT CASSLGLRSWVADTEAFF
TRBJ1-5 - TRBV18 - TGTGCCAGCTCAGGGGACGGCCGCAATCAGCCCCAGCATTTT CASSGDGRNQPQHF
TRBJ2-7 - TRBV28 - TGTGCCAGCCGCTCCCGGGGGACACGGGTCGGGGAGCAGTACTTC CASRSRGTRVGEQYF
TRBJ2-2 - TRBV24-1 - TGTGCCACCAGTGACTCCTTCAAGACAGGGGAGCTGTTTTTT CATSDSFKTGELFF
TRBJ1-2 - TRBV2 - TGTGCCAGCAGTGACCGGGCCGGCTATGGCTACACCTTC CASSDRAGYGYTF
TRBJ1-5 TRBD1 TRBV6-2/TRBV6-3 few TGTGCCAGCAGTAGCCACAGGGGGGGGCATCAGCCCCAGCATTTT CASSSHRGGHQPQHF
TRBJ1-6 - TRBV7-9 - TGTGCCAGCAGCACCACGGGACCTTTGGCTAATTCACCCCTCCACTTT CASSTTGPLANSPLHF
TRBJ2-2 - TRBV28 once TGTGCCAGCAGTATTACAGGGCGGCCCTTGACCGGGGAGCTGTTTTTT CASSITGRPLTGELFF
TRBJ1-1 - TRBV4-1 - TGCGCCAGCAGCCGGAAGGGGGACACTGAAGCTTTCTTT CASSRKGDTEAFF
TRBJ1-2 - TRBV19 few TGTGCCAGTAGTATATGGACTGCGGGGGGCTACACCTTC CASSIWTAGGYTF
TRBJ1-2 - TRBV20-1 - TGCAGTGCCCCGAACCAGGCGAACTATGGCTACACCTTC CSAPNQANYGYTF